The 30 T cell receptor beta chains presented below share a single source sample, sequenced in a study of response to subunit inactivated influenza vaccine. TCRdb re-called the RT-PCR reads with MiXCR, one entry per CDR3 protein. The sample records 200,000 to 300,000 distinct CDR3 sequences, approximately 12% being singletons. Material: non-naive T cells sorted from PBMCs, obtained roughly 2 weeks before vaccination. The receptors were sampled from a man between 50 and 59 years old who received an inactivated influenza vaccine.

This clonotype appeared many times. The rearrangement joins TRBV9 to TRBJ2-7; TRBD1 is a possible D gene (5 bases). Trimming cost V 0 bases and J 2 bases, with 15 bases left between them. This CDR3 has 16 amino acids. CDR1 SGDLS and CDR2 YYNGEE come from the germline V gene. CDR3 nucleotide sequence: TGTGCCAGCAGCGTAGTGGAAGTGGGGCCCCCCTACGAGCAGTACTTC. Translated, it gives CASSVVEVGPPYEQYF.

V usage is TRBV20-1 and J usage is TRBJ1-4, with TRBD1 matching over 7 bases. Losses at the gene ends were 0 bases for V and 7 bases for J; bases not matched to a gene: 8. This CDR3 has 15 residues. Germline V gene data show CDR1 as DFQATT and CDR2 as SNEGSKA (reference sequence). The CDR3 nucleotides are TGCAGTGCTAGAGATCTCTCACAGGGGATTGAAAAACTGTTTTTT. Translated, it gives CSARDLSQGIEKLFF.

This clonotype has more than one count but fewer than ten. The V call is TRBV11-2, the J call TRBJ2-2, with D hard to call. Per germline, CDR1 SGHAT and CDR2 FQNNGV. Trimming cost V 5 bases and J 4 bases, with 11 bases left between them. There are 14 residues in the CDR3. The DNA of the CDR3 is TGTGCCAGCAGCGTAAAAATTGCCACCGGGGAGCTGTTTTTT. Amino acid sequence: CASSVKIATGELFF.

The gene calls are TRBV7-2 and TRBJ1-1; 12 bases match TRBD1. The germline V gene has CDR1 SGHTA and CDR2 FQGNSA. Trimming took 1 base from V and 4 from J; bases not matched to a gene: 7. CDR3 length: 17 amino acids. In DNA, the CDR3 is TGTGCCAGCAGCTTAGTGGGACAGGGGGCGTGGAGCACTGAAGCTTTCTTT. Translated: CASSLVGQGAWSTEAFF.

This clonotype turned up a few times. The rearrangement uses TRBV20-1 and TRBJ2-1; 9 bases fit TRBD1. The CDR3 loop spans 14 amino acids. V shed 7 bases, J shed 2 bases, and the junction held 6 bases outside the gene matches. Germline V gene data show CDR1 as DFQATT and CDR2 as SNEGSKA (reference sequence). The CDR3 protein is CSGVTGGAYNEQFF. The CDR3 DNA reads TGCAGTGGAGTAACAGGGGGCGCCTACAATGAGCAGTTCTTC.

This clonotype occurred a few times. The J gene is TRBJ1-2, the V gene TRBV15; perhaps TRBD1 as D (5 bases). V lost 6 bases and J lost 3, with 14 bases in between. The germline gives CDR1 LNHNV, CDR2 YYDKDF (reference sequence). The CDR3 consists of 14 residues. CDR3 nucleotides: TGTGCCACCAGGGCTGCCCAGGGAGACTATGGCTACACCTTC. Translated: CATRAAQGDYGYTF.

In its sample, this clonotype was seen many times. The chain employs TRBV5-1 and TRBJ1-1, with 12 bases identical to TRBD1. Per germline, CDR1 SGHRS and CDR2 YFSETQ. The CDR3 runs 16 residues. Trimming cost V 4 bases and J 4 bases; bases outside gene matches: 8. The CDR3: CASSLWGQGAGTEAFF. DNA of the CDR3: TGCGCCAGCAGCCTTTGGGGACAGGGGGCCGGCACTGAAGCTTTCTTT.

This clonotype was seen repeatedly, ten times or more. V and J are TRBV5-1 and TRBJ1-4; D is unclear. Germline V gene sequence: CDR1 SGHRS, CDR2 YFSETQ. V lost 0 bases and J 6 bases, leaving 9 bases between the germline ends. This CDR3 spans 14 amino acids. The CDR3 is CASSLGPEYEKLFF. The CDR3 region has the DNA TGCGCCAGCAGCTTGGGTCCGGAGTATGAAAAACTGTTTTTT.

The chain joins TRBV12-3 or TRBV12-4 to TRBJ2-7, with 9 bases aligning to TRBD1. This CDR3 is 14 amino acids long. With V trimmed by 5 bases and J by 6 bases, 8 bases remained unmatched. The CDR3 sequence is CASSTGTGPSEQYF. The CDR3 nucleotides read TGTGCCAGCAGTACCGGGACAGGGCCCTCCGAGCAGTACTTC.

This clonotype appeared a few times. This sequence joins TRBV10-3 and TRBJ2-7; D uncertain. Germline CDR1 is ENHRY and CDR2 is SYGVKD. V gave up 7 bases and J gave up 1 base, with 11 bases separating them. This CDR3 is 13 amino acids long. The CDR3 DNA sequence: TGTGCCATCATCACAGACACTTCCTACGAGCAGTACTTC. It yields the protein CAIITDTSYEQYF.

The table lists this clonotype with a few counts. This rearrangement joins TRBV19 to TRBJ2-2; D unclear. The length of the CDR3 is 15 residues. The ends were cut back, 3 bases at V and 1 base at J, with 9 bases in the middle. The germline V gene has CDR1 LNHDA and CDR2 SQIVND (reference sequence). In DNA form, the CDR3 reads TGTGCCAGTAGTATCCTGCAGAAGAACACCGGGGAGCTGTTTTTT. It is translated as CASSILQKNTGELFF.

The chain is built from TRBV6-5 and TRBJ2-5; D possibly corresponds to TRBD1 (7 bases). V was cut by 11 bases and J by 5 bases, with 15 bases left in between. CDR1 and CDR2 from the germline V gene are MNHEY and SVGAGI. This CDR3 is 12 amino acids long. The CDR3 region is CAVKGAGETQYF. The DNA of the CDR3 is TGTGCCGTTAAGGGGGCGGGGGAGACCCAGTACTTC.

In this sample, this clonotype turned up many times. The chain has TRBV12-3 or TRBV12-4 and TRBJ1-4; TRBD1 aligns across 10 bases. This CDR3 region has 15 residues. J gave up 7 bases and V 6 bases, and 8 bases lay outside the gene matches. Here the CDR3 DNA reads TGTGCCAGCAGCCCAAGGACAGGGGGTACTGAAAAACTGTTTTTT. It is translated as CASSPRTGGTEKLFF.

V is TRBV18 and J is TRBJ2-6; 7 positions match TRBD1. The length of the CDR3 is 18 residues. The V gene's germline CDR1 is KGHSH and CDR2 LQKENI. Trimming at V came to 1 base and at J to 2 bases, leaving 8 bases not matched to a gene. The CDR3 loop is CASSPQGALSAGANVLTF. The CDR3 coding sequence is TGTGCCAGCTCACCACAGGGGGCGCTTAGCGCTGGGGCCAACGTCCTGACTTTC.

The chain links TRBV7-9 to TRBJ2-4; no firm D call. The CDR3 extends over 20 amino acids. V shed 0 bases and J shed 0 bases, with 21 bases lying between them. Germline CDR1 and CDR2: SEHNR and FQNEAQ (reference sequence). In nucleotides, the CDR3 is TGTGCCAGCAGCTTAGCCGACCTATTTGAAGGAAGATTAGCCAAAAACATTCAGTACTTC. It yields the protein CASSLADLFEGRLAKNIQYF.

The rearrangement links TRBV12-3 or TRBV12-4 to TRBJ2-3, with 9 nucleotides matching TRBD1. The V gene end was trimmed by 6 bases and the J gene end by 2 bases; junction bases not matched to a gene: 6. This CDR3 has 15 amino acids. The CDR3 sequence: CASRRTGALTDTQYF. The CDR3 region has the DNA TGTGCCAGCAGGCGGACAGGGGCCCTCACAGATACGCAGTATTTT.

This clonotype turned up a few times. The chain recombines TRBV25-1 with TRBJ2-7; D possibly corresponds to TRBD2 (6 bases). This CDR3 is 14 amino acids long. The V end lost 2 bases, the J end lost 11 bases, and 19 bases lay between the germline ends. CDR1 is MGHDK and CDR2 is SYGVNS in the germline V gene. The CDR3 sequence is CASSETSRNSAEYF. In nucleotides, the CDR3 is TGTGCCAGCAGTGAAACTAGCCGAAACTCCGCAGAGTACTTC.

As regards this clonotype: An end of the junction does not agree with germline; a read error may underlie this. V gene TRBV20-1 combines with J gene TRBJ1-1; the D is unclear. The CDR3 length is 13 residues. Germline CDR1 DFQATT, CDR2 SNEGSKA (reference sequence). The CDR3 here is CSAFDTANTEAFF. Written as DNA, the CDR3 is TGCAGTGCTTTCGACACCGCCAACACCGAAGCTTTCTTT.

The chain has TRBV6-4 and TRBJ1-2, with a weak D call TRBD1 (6 bases). The CDR3 is 15 amino acids. CDR1 MRHNA and CDR2 SNTAGT come from the germline V gene. Trimming shortened V by 4 bases and J by 1 base, and 13 bases separated the two germline ends. The CDR3 is CASSAGGGLNYGYTF. The DNA for the CDR3 is TGTGCCAGCAGTGCCGGAGGGGGACTTAACTATGGCTACACCTTC.

V gene TRBV5-5 combines with J gene TRBJ1-6; TRBD1 aligns across 8 bases. Germline V gene data show CDR1 as SGHKS and CDR2 as YYEKEE (reference sequence). The junction had 7 bases not matched to a gene; V was cut back by 4 bases and J by 1 base. There are 17 residues in the CDR3. Here the CDR3 DNA reads TGTGCCAGCAGCCTAGGACAGGGAGGGTCCTATAATTCACCCCTCCACTTT. It specifies CASSLGQGGSYNSPLHF.

The gene calls are TRBV24-1 and TRBJ2-3, with 9 bases aligning to TRBD2. Germline lookup yields CDR1 KGHDR and CDR2 SFDVKD. There are 14 residues in the CDR3. Trimming cost V 6 bases and J 3 bases; bases outside gene matches: 3. The CDR3 DNA reads as TGTGCCACCAGTAGCGGGGGGAGTACAGATACGCAGTATTTT. Protein: CATSSGGSTDTQYF.

This clonotype was found a few times. V usage is TRBV7-9 and J usage is TRBJ1-5; D gene ambiguous. The CDR3 sequence is 16 residues long. Trimming removed 1 base from V and 0 bases from J, with 10 bases in between. The germline CDR1 and CDR2 sequences are SEHNR and FQNEAQ (reference sequence). The CDR3 region has the DNA TGTGCCAGCAGCTTAGGCGCAGTTCTTAGCAATCAGCCCCAGCATTTT. This gives the protein CASSLGAVLSNQPQHF.

Regarding this clonotype: This may stem from a read error, because a much larger clone lies one nucleotide away. The rearrangement joins TRBV10-3 to TRBJ1-5; tentative D call: TRBD1 (6 bases). CDR1 and CDR2 from the germline V gene are ENHRY and SYGVKD. This CDR3 is built from 15 residues. The CDR3 is CGISESAGDVQPQHF. CDR3 DNA sequence: TGTGGCATCAGTGAGTCCGCAGGGGATGTACAGCCCCAGCATTTT.

This clonotype was observed a handful of times. The genes are TRBV2 and TRBJ2-6; TRBD1 matches 10 bases. Germline V gene sequence: CDR1 SNHLY, CDR2 FYNNEI. The length of the CDR3 is 17 residues. The V gene end was trimmed by 6 bases and the J gene end by 2 bases; junction bases not matched to a gene: 7. The CDR3 DNA follows: TGTGCCAGCAGACTAGACAGGGGGCTAACTGGGGCCAACGTCCTGACTTTC. Its protein product is CASRLDRGLTGANVLTF.

This rearrangement joins TRBV10-3 to TRBJ2-3, with 8 bases lining up with TRBD1. This CDR3 is 16 amino acids long. Germline lookup yields CDR1 ENHRY and CDR2 SYGVKD. The V gene end was trimmed by 6 bases and the J gene end by 0 bases; junction bases not matched to a gene: 8. The CDR3 protein is CAISRDRLASTDTQYF. CDR3 nucleotide sequence: TGTGCCATCAGCCGGGACAGGTTAGCTAGCACAGATACGCAGTATTTT.

This clonotype was detected many times. The chain couples TRBV4-2 to TRBJ1-6; tentative D call: TRBD1 (6 bases). Germline V gives CDR1 LGHNA, CDR2 YNFKEQ. The V and J ends lost 0 bases and 1 base respectively, with 10 bases between them. There are 17 residues in the CDR3. In nucleotides, the CDR3 is TGTGCCAGCAGCCAAGAGGCCGGGACATCCTATAATTCACCCCTCCACTTT. It is translated as CASSQEAGTSYNSPLHF.

This clonotype was recorded many times. V usage is TRBV4-3 and J usage is TRBJ2-7; no clear D gene. Trimming pared 8 bases from V and 0 bases from J, leaving 17 bases between. CDR1 LGHNA and CDR2 YSLEER come from the germline V gene. CDR3 size: 15 residues. The CDR3 spells CASAAKTGPSYEQYF. The CDR3 DNA sequence: TGCGCCAGCGCGGCTAAGACCGGGCCCTCCTACGAGCAGTACTTC.

This clonotype was counted at least ten times. V is TRBV12-3 or TRBV12-4 and J is TRBJ1-5, with D possibly TRBD1 on 6 matching bases. The CDR3 runs to 16 residues. Deletions cut 3 bases from V and 4 bases from J, with 16 bases between. The CDR3 nucleotides are TGTGCCAGCAGTTTGCGGGGGCGCGGTGTGAATCAGCCCCAGCATTTT. This sequence encodes CASSLRGRGVNQPQHF.

CDR3 bases: TGCAGTGCCAACCGGGGCGCCTACGAGCAGTACTTC. Translated, it gives CSANRGAYEQYF. The rearrangement links TRBV20-1 to TRBJ2-7; either TRBD1 or TRBD2 may fit D (5 bases each). Germline lookup yields CDR1 DFQATT and CDR2 SNEGSKA (reference sequence). Trimming removed 6 bases from V and 2 bases from J, with 11 bases in between. The length of the CDR3 is 12 residues.

This clonotype was counted between two and nine times. The chain couples TRBV7-9 to TRBJ2-5; the D gene is possibly TRBD2 (6 bases). V lost 4 bases, J lost 2 bases, and 14 bases lay in between. This CDR3 comprises 15 residues. Germline assignment: CDR1 SEHNR and CDR2 FQNEAQ (reference sequence). CDR3 sequence: CASSSRLESQETQYF. In DNA, the CDR3 is TGTGCCAGCAGCTCCCGACTAGAATCGCAAGAGACCCAGTACTTC.